This TCR beta chain came from a study of T cell repertoires in cytomegalovirus infection. Study overall: It was the public TCR beta signatures that indicated both CMV infection and matching HLA type.

Study-wide points: Dominating the ex vivo response were TCR beta clonotypes that were CMV-specific and HLA-C-restricted. The cumulative frequency of public TCR beta families distinguished individuals who carried CMV together with the relevant HLA.

This CDR3 contains 17 residues. V lost 4 bases to trimming and J lost 4 bases; unmatched junction nucleotides: 8. One entry per CDR3 protein results from TCRdb running MiXCR on the reads. This sample has 300,000 or so distinct CDR3 sequences, with around 25% found just once. On this clonotype itself: The antigen is undetermined.

This receptor was obtained from a human donor in good health (CMV status not recorded). Some clones in this sample may be carry-over from other donors' samples. Source: cultured PBMCs, taken from culture after CMV antigen stimulation. The chain links TRBV12-3 or TRBV12-4 to TRBJ2-4, with 12 bases matching TRBD2. The CDR3 loop reads CASSSLAGGVGKNIQYF. The CDR3 DNA reads TGTGCCAGCAGTTCTCTAGCGGGAGGGGTAGGGAAAAACATTCAGTACTTC.